This T cell receptor beta chain was identified during a study of human T cells and chemical hapten exposure (dated by TCRdb to the early 2020s). With respect to the entire study: For sensitization, 2% DPC in acetone was applied to a 2 cm by 2 cm area of upper inner arm skin. Weekly therapeutic DPC doses were additionally applied to the scalp of patients throughout the roughly 25-week study period. Patch testing on the upper back used Finn chambers containing 0.01% DPC, with scoring done after 6 days according to International Contact Dermatitis Research Group standards. Alopecia areata with under or over 50% scalp involvement, alopecia totalis and alopecia universalis were represented in the patient cohort, which was mostly female. Libraries were combined into a pool for sequencing, and differences in TCR yield between samples came mainly from small differences in library volumes within the pool. Peripheral blood TCR repertoire changes were tracked in vivo in alopecia patients during primary and secondary sensitization to the hapten diphenylcyclopropenone (DPC). Blood samples were taken from patients before sensitization (week 0) and then at 2, 6 and about 24 weeks after DPC sensitization. For TCR sequencing, blood came from 25 to 30 alopecia patients at anywhere from one to four time points (pre-sensitization, 2, 6 and 24 weeks).

The library was generated by RACE. Data came from a NextSeq 500. Library preparation attached unique molecular identifiers to individual cDNA molecules for quantitative, reproducible TCR counting. Each blood RNA sample was used to sequence both TCR alpha and TCR beta chains. As for how the authors treated the data: The median number of TCRs per sample was approximately 93,000, ranging from roughly 20,000 to 700,000. The Decombinator software suite was used to annotate V, J and CDR3 in the TCR reads. For PS versus PT1 abundance plots, all samples were subsampled to the same number of TCRs (28,000). TCRs were defined as expanded if absent before sensitization and observed at least eight times at the 2-week time point. TCRdb reprocessed the public reads (quality trimming at Q25 with fastp, clone calling with MiXCR) and kept in-frame beta chains. Entries are consolidated by CDR3 protein sequence, retaining the most common genes and DNA. For this entry, the V and J calls and clone size follow TCRdb and not the study's own pipeline. Within this sample are 95,000 to 150,000 distinct CDR3 sequences, with around 11% of them counted one time only. 2% to 2.5% of the sample is taken by the ten largest.

The paper's findings and limits, for the study overall: Because every patient had alopecia, a presumed autoimmune disease, the patients' immune response might differ from that of healthy individuals. The number of PT1 expanded TCRs positively correlated with patch test score, significant at thresholds 8, 16 and 32 but not 4. DPC sensitization did not change how many TCRs were above 1 in 1000 frequency, and no evidence was found of alterations in global repertoire structure. Compared with pre-sensitization or healthy control sets, expanded TCRs formed significantly more large CDR3 similarity clusters, which is consistent with antigen-driven responses. Repeated subsampling changed both the strength of the expansion versus patch-test correlation and the threshold at which the correlation became significant.

In this sample, this clonotype turned up many times. It has no known antigen specificity. Base quality data are lacking; no much larger clone is found one base away. The meaning of the sample's time point label: patch test 3, about 24 weeks after DPC sensitization. The treatment or condition label for this specimen denotes: therapeutic diphenylcyclopropenone sensitization with weekly scalp DPC. Blood at each patch-test visit was drawn before the patch test was applied. Eligible patients were aged 18 to 70, diagnosed with alopecia, deemed suitable for DPC therapy, and excluded if pregnant. Total RNA was extracted from unfractionated whole blood that had been collected in Tempus Blood RNA tubes. CDR1 and CDR2 are read off the germline V gene as MNHEY and SVGAGI. Compared with germline, V lacks 4 bases and J lacks 3 bases; bases without a gene match: 4. From its cysteine to its phenylalanine, the CDR3 spans 15 amino acids. Only CDR3 DNA remains: 45 bases, in frame from the first base.

The source material was whole blood, sampled in connection with sensitization to the hapten diphenylcyclopropenone (DPC). Rearrangement joined TRBV6-5 to TRBJ2-3; TRBD1 aligns with 10 central bases. This receptor was obtained from a woman aged 50 to 60 with alopecia areata. Some clones in this sample may be carry-over from other donors' samples. The DNA sequence follows: TGTGCCAGCAGTTCCGGGGGACAGGGGACAGATACGCAGTATTTT. This yields the protein CASSSGGQGTDTQYF.